This T cell receptor beta chain stems from a study of blood T cell repertoires in COVID-19. Only in-frame clones appear in the TCRdb table, and some are missing; sequencing was by immunoSEQ multiplex PCR. The sample consists of roughly 150,000 clones, about nine tenths of them appearing once. A few counts support this clone. This CDR3 region has 13 residues. Germline V gives CDR1 SEHNR, CDR2 FQNEAQ (reference sequence). V lost 1 base and J lost 12, with 13 bases in between. The material sequenced was peripheral blood. The chain couples TRBV7-9 to TRBJ2-1; D possibly corresponds to TRBD1 (6 bases). This clonotype was sampled from a woman aged 70 to 79 with acute or convalescent COVID-19. In DNA, the CDR3 is TGTGCCAGCAGCTTAGGGGGGCGGCTTTTGCAGTTCTTC. It translates to CASSLGGRLLQFF.